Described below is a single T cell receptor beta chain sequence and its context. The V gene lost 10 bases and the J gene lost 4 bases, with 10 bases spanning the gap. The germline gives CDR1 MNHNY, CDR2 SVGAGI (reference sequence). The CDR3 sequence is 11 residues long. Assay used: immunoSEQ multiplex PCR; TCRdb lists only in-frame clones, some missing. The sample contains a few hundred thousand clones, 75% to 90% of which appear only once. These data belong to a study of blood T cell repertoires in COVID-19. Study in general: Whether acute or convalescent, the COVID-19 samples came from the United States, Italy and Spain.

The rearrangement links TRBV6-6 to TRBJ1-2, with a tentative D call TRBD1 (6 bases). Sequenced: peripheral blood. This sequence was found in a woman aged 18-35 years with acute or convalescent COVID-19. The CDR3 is CATSGAYGYTF. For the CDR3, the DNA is TGTGCCACCTCAGGGGCCTATGGCTACACCTTC.